This is a list of T cell receptor beta chains from one sample in a study of control samples from healthy donors and cancer patients. The repertoire was sequenced with immunoSEQ multiplex PCR; TCRdb's copy has only in-frame clones and lacks some. The data contain 85,000 to 100,000 clones, 93% of them singletons. Sequencing was carried out using blood. The receptors come from a young man in good health. Each CDR3 is given with its conserved first and last residue. A D gene is named only where the DNA matches it firmly. Size is stated for part of the rows, as once, few or many counts, or as a class when the clone is expanded.

- TRBJ1-1 TRBV19 once TGTGCCAGTACCAGCCTTGAACCCGGGACAATGTGGGGCACTGAAGCTTTCTTT CASTSLEPGTMWGTEAFF
TRBD2 TRBJ2-1 TRBV5-1 - TGCGCCAGCACCAGTGTCGGGAGGACCCTTTACAATGAGCAGTTCTTC CASTSVGRTLYNEQFF
TRBD2 TRBJ2-3 TRBV3-1/TRBV3-2 - TGTGCCAGCAGCCAAGGTTCGCGGGGGGGCACAGATACGCAGTATTTT CASSQGSRGGTDTQYF
TRBD1 TRBJ1-1 TRBV29-1 once TGCAGCGTTGACGGGACAGGGGGCGACACTGAAGCTTTCTTT CSVDGTGGDTEAFF
TRBD2 TRBJ2-7 TRBV15 - TGTGCCACCAGCAGGGGGGGAGGGAGCTACGAGCAGTACTTC CATSRGGGSYEQYF
- TRBJ1-6 TRBV19 - TGTGCCAGTAACGGGGGGGCAAATTCACCCCTCCACTTT CASNGGANSPLHF
- TRBJ1-2 TRBV6-2/TRBV6-3 - TGTGCCAGCAGCGCGACCCCGGGACAAAAATATGGCTACACCTTC CASSATPGQKYGYTF
TRBD1 TRBJ1-2 TRBV14 - TGTGCCAGCAGCCAGAGGGACAGGGCTAACTATGGCTACACCTTC CASSQRDRANYGYTF
- TRBJ2-7 TRBV7-2 - TGTGCCAGCAGCTTAGGGCAGAGCGAGCAGTACTTC CASSLGQSEQYF
TRBD2 TRBJ2-7 TRBV27 - TGTGCCACTCCTACCACCGGGACTAGCGGGGGATGCTACGAGCAGTACTTC CATPTTGTSGGCYEQYF
TRBD2 TRBJ2-5 TRBV18 - TGTGCCAGCTCACCACCGAATAGCGGGAGGACGGTAGAGACCCAGTACTTC CASSPPNSGRTVETQYF
- TRBJ2-6 TRBV7-9 - TGTGCCAGCGGGCCTGGGGGGGACACCCGCTCTGGGGCCAACGTCCTGACTTTC CASGPGGDTRSGANVLTF
- TRBJ1-2 TRBV29-1 - TGCAGCGTTGAAGACCCCGACCCTTACTATGGCTACACCTTC CSVEDPDPYYGYTF
- TRBJ2-7 TRBV27 - TGTGCCAGCAGTTTTTGGCCAGGAGACTTCAAAAGTATCTACGAGCAGTACTTC CASSFWPGDFKSIYEQYF
- TRBJ2-7 TRBV14 - TGTGCCAGCAGCCTCTCCCAGGGTCCCTACGAGCAGTACTTC CASSLSQGPYEQYF
- TRBJ1-2 TRBV5-4 - TGTGCCAGCTCAGGGAGGAATGGCTACACCTTC CASSGRNGYTF
- TRBJ1-2 TRBV5-1 - TGCGCCAGCAGCTTGGAACAGGGTCGGGCATACTATGGCTACACCTTC CASSLEQGRAYYGYTF
- TRBJ2-2 TRBV12-3/TRBV12-4 - TGTGCCAGCACAAGGGCCGGGGAGCTGTTTTTT CASTRAGELFF
- TRBJ1-5 TRBV19 - TGTGCCAGTAGGGGGGTAATACAGGGTGGAGGACAGCCCCAGCATTTT CASRGVIQGGGQPQHF
- TRBJ1-2 TRBV6-5 - TGTGCCAGCAGCCCACGGCGGGGTGGCTACACCTTC CASSPRRGGYTF
TRBD1 TRBJ1-3 TRBV5-8 - TGTGCCAGCAGCGGCGGACAGGCCGGAAACACCATATATTTT CASSGGQAGNTIYF
TRBD1 TRBJ2-7 TRBV4-3 - TGCGCCAGCAGCCAAGATGATTGGCAGGGGGCGGGCGAGCAGTACTTC CASSQDDWQGAGEQYF
TRBD1 TRBJ2-1 TRBV7-3 - TGTGCCAGCAGCTTAAATGCAGGCGGACAGGGGGCAAATGAGCAGTTCTTC CASSLNAGGQGANEQFF
TRBD2 TRBJ2-2 TRBV7-2 - TGTGCCAGCAGCTTAGTGCGGGAGGGCCCCACCGGGGAGCTGTTTTTT CASSLVREGPTGELFF
- TRBJ1-1 TRBV19 - TGTGCCAGTAGTTTCGGCGGCTTCACTGAAGCTTTCTTT CASSFGGFTEAFF
TRBD1 TRBJ2-3 TRBV5-1 - TGCGCCAGCAGCGTGGGACAGGGAAGCACAGATACGCAGTATTTT CASSVGQGSTDTQYF
- TRBJ1-1 TRBV7-8 - TGTGCCAGCAGCTTACGGGGAGACACTGAAGCTTTCTTT CASSLRGDTEAFF
- TRBJ2-7 TRBV5-5 - TGTGCCAGCAGCTTATTCTGGGCAGCCACACGCATGGAGCAGTACTTC CASSLFWAATRMEQYF
TRBD1 TRBJ2-1 TRBV2 - TGTGCCAGCGGAACCGGGACAGGGGCTGGGGATGAGCAGTTCTTC CASGTGTGAGDEQFF
- TRBJ1-2 TRBV5-5 - TGTGCCAGCAGCTTGGCCGGGGGAGGCTATGGCTACACCTTC CASSLAGGGYGYTF
- TRBJ1-5 TRBV27 once TGTGCCAGCAGTCCCTACACGGGGAGAAATCAGCCCCAGCATTTT CASSPYTGRNQPQHF
- TRBJ1-2 TRBV13 - TGTGCCAGCAGCTTATCCGGAGCAATCTATGGCTACACCTTC CASSLSGAIYGYTF
- TRBJ2-7 TRBV9 - TGTGCCAGCAGCGTACACGGTTCTTACGAGCAGTACTTC CASSVHGSYEQYF
- TRBJ1-2 TRBV11-2 few TGTGCCAGCAGCTTAGGGGAGACAACCTACTACACCTTC CASSLGETTYYTF
- TRBJ2-3 TRBV5-1 - TGCGCCAGCAGCTTCAAACAGGGCACAGATACGCAGTATTTT CASSFKQGTDTQYF
- TRBJ2-1 TRBV5-8 - TGTGCCAGCAGCCGATCCCGGGGGACCTACAATGAGCAGTTCTTC CASSRSRGTYNEQFF
- TRBJ1-1 TRBV5-4 once TGTGCCAGCAGCTCACAGGGTGGGGATGAAGCTTTCTTT CASSSQGGDEAFF
TRBD1 TRBJ2-1 TRBV15 - TGTGCCACCAGCGGAACCGGGACAGACTCCTACAATGAGCAGTTCTTC CATSGTGTDSYNEQFF
- TRBJ2-1 TRBV7-2 - TGTGCCAGCAGCTTGTTATTCTCGGCTGAGCAGTTCTTC CASSLLFSAEQFF
- TRBJ1-3 TRBV30 - TGTGCCTGGAGCCCCCCCCGAAACACCATATATTTT CAWSPPRNTIYF
- TRBJ2-3 TRBV7-2 - TGTGCCAGCAGCTCTGGGACGTCCCGGCCAGATACGCAGTATTTT CASSSGTSRPDTQYF
TRBD1 TRBJ1-1 TRBV7-8 - TGTGCCAGCAGCTCCGACAGGGGGCTGGAAGCTTTCTTT CASSSDRGLEAFF
- TRBJ2-2 TRBV2 once TGTGCCAGCAGCGCCTATGGGGGGCTAAACGCCGGGGAGCTGTTTTTT CASSAYGGLNAGELFF
- TRBJ1-1 TRBV7-9 - TGTGCCAGCAGCTTAGGGGTGGGGACTGAAGCTTTCTTT CASSLGVGTEAFF